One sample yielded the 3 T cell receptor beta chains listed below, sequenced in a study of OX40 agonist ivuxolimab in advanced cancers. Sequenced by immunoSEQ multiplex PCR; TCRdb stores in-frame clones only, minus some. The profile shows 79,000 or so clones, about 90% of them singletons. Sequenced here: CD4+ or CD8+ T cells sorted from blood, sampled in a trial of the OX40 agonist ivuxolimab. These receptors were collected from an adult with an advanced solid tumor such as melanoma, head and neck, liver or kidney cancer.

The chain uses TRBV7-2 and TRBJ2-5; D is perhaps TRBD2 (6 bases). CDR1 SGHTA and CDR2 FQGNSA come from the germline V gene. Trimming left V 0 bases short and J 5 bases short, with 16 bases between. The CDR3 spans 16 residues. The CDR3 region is CASSLAGGMVAETQYF. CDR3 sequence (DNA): TGTGCCAGCAGCTTAGCAGGAGGGATGGTTGCGGAGACCCAGTACTTC.

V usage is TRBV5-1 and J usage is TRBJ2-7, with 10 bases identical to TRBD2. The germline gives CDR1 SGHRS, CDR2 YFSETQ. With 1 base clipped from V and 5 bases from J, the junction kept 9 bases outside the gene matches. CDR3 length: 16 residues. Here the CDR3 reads CASSLSSLAGVDEQYF. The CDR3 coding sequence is TGCGCCAGCAGCTTGTCTTCCCTAGCGGGAGTCGACGAGCAGTACTTC.

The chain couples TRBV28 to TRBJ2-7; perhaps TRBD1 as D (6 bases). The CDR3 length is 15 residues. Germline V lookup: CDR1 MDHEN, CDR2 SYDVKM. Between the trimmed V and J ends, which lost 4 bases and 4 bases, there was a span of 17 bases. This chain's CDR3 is CASSSIRGAVYEQYF. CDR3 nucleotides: TGTGCCAGCAGTTCAATCAGGGGAGCCGTATACGAGCAGTACTTC.